The source of this TCR beta chain is a study of blood T cell repertoires in COVID-19. TCRdb's copy holds only in-frame clones and misses some; the assay was immunoSEQ multiplex PCR. The data show approximately 170,000 clones, 70% to 80% seen once. Remarks on this clone: The sample carries other DNA sequences with the same CDR3.

This TCR was recovered from a woman aged 45 to 65 with acute or convalescent COVID-19. Sequencing was carried out using peripheral blood.

CDR3: CASSLSGTGELFF. The CDR3 DNA is TGTGCCAGCAGCTTAAGCGGCACCGGGGAGCTGTTTTTT. The rearrangement joins TRBV7-2 to TRBJ2-2; TRBD2 might be the D (5 bases). Trimming left V 2 bases short and J 4 bases short, with 5 bases between. Looked up from germline, CDR1 is SGHTA and CDR2 is FQGNSA. The CDR3 runs to 13 residues. The variable domain in full, with the rest retrieved from reference TRBV7-2 and TRBJ2-2, is GAGVSQSPSNKVTEKGKDVELRCDPISGHTALYWYRQSLGQGLEFLIYFQGNSAPDKSGLPSDRFSAERTGGSVSTLTIQRTQQEDSAVYLCASSLSGTGELFFGEGSRLTVL.